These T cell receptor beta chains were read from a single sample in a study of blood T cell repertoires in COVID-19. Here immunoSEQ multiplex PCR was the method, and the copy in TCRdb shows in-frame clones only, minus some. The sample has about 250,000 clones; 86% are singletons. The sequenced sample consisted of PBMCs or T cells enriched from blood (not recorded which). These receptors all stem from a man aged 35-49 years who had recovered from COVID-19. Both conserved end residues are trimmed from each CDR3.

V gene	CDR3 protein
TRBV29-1	SVDGGGSTDTQY
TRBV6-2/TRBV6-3	ASSYGRGRYEQY
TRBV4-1	ASSQSNTGFGYT
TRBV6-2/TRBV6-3	ASSFSGNQPQH
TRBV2	ASSSNEQF
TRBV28	ASTPRHVTGELF
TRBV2	ASSPSSSSYNEQF
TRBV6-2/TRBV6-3	ASSYYLHGYT
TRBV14	ASSQDQRLAGVPNTGELF
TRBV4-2	ASSQDTGWNEQF
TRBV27	ASNPGDFRGAEAF
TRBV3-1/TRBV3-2	ASSQESGGLLH
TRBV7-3	ASCGGPTYNEQF
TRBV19	ASRIGADQPQH
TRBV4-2	ASSQDLQNYGYT
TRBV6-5	ASSGPEGGYT
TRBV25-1	ASEDPLQGRNQPQH
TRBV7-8	ASSLVKRDRNEQF